This TCR beta chain derives from a study of cytomegalovirus exposure and HLA in healthy donors. As for the study in general: A later analysis reported the 120 or so validation repertoires used the same platform as the roughly 700 first-cohort repertoires. Study results and limitations: Most observed TCR sequences were rare, whereas some public TCRs were detected in many donors.

Repertoires were generated with immunoSEQ multiplex PCR, while TCRdb's copy carries only in-frame clones and drops some. The data hold over 150,000 clones, with just under 90% observed a single time. Per the germline V gene, CDR1 is MRHNA and CDR2 is SNTAGT. This CDR3 is 16 amino acids long. V was trimmed by 2 bases and J by 3 bases, leaving 17 bases between them. Comments on this clone: Its antigen is still unknown.

The sequenced sample consisted of PBMCs. The chain uses TRBV6-4 and TRBJ2-7, with a weak D call TRBD1 (6 bases). This clonotype originated in a man aged 18-30 years in good health and CMV-seropositive. CDR3 nucleotide sequence: TGTGCCAGCAGTGACCCCCAGGGGCTGAAGATCTACGAGCAGTACTTC. Its translation: CASSDPQGLKIYEQYF.